Listed here are 20 T cell receptor beta chains from one sample, sequenced in a study of radiotherapy plus CTLA-4 blockade in lung cancer. The table came from immunoSEQ multiplex PCR; TCRdb's copy has only in-frame clones and leaves some out. In the table there are 65,000 to 90,000 clones, around 86% of which are singletons. The sample consisted of peripheral blood, taken from a patient treated with radiotherapy plus ipilimumab. All receptors derive from a human donor with non-small cell lung cancer that progressed on radiotherapy plus ipilimumab.

This sequence joins TRBV30 and TRBJ2-2, with 10 nucleotides matching TRBD1. Germline V gene data show CDR1 as GTSNPN and CDR2 as SVGIG (reference sequence). There are 17 residues in the CDR3. Trimming cost V 3 bases and J 6 bases; bases outside gene matches: 13. The chain's CDR3 is CAWRFTPGTGESGELFF. Here the CDR3 DNA reads TGTGCCTGGAGATTCACCCCCGGGACAGGGGAATCCGGGGAGCTGTTTTTT.

The gene calls are TRBV5-4 and TRBJ2-3; no reliable D call. The CDR3 is 13 amino acids. CDR1 is SGHNT and CDR2 is YYREEE in the germline V gene (reference sequence). V was clipped by 2 bases and J by 4 bases, with 8 bases between them. The CDR3 nucleotides read TGTGCCAGCAGCTTACGGGTTTCAGATACGCAGTATTTT. Protein product: CASSLRVSDTQYF. Complete variable domain (other parts from reference TRBV5-4 and TRBJ2-3): ETGVTQSPTHLIKTRGQQVTLRCSSQSGHNTVSWYQQALGQGPQFIFQYYREEENGRGNFPPRFSGLQFPNYSSELNVNALELDDSALYLCASSLRVSDTQYFGPGTRLTVL.

The chain joins TRBV5-1 to TRBJ1-5; TRBD1 agrees at 7 bases. CDR3 length: 15 residues. Germline CDR1 SGHRS, CDR2 YFSETQ. V gave up 1 base and J gave up 6 bases; unmatched junction bases: 7. CDR3 coding DNA: TGCGCCAGCAGCTTGACAGGGGTGGATGGTCAGCCCCAGCATTTT. This codes for CASSLTGVDGQPQHF. Supplemented by reference TRBV5-1 and TRBJ1-5, the full variable domain reads KAGVTQTPRYLIKTRGQQVTLSCSPISGHRSVSWYQQTPGQGLQFLFEYFSETQRNKGNFPGRFSGRQFSNSRSEMNVSTLELGDSALYLCASSLTGVDGQPQHFGDGTRLSIL.

This clone has just a few counts. The chain carries TRBV30 and TRBJ2-1, with 10 bases aligning to TRBD2. Germline V gives CDR1 GTSNPN, CDR2 SVGIG (reference sequence). The CDR3 is 14 residues long. V was clipped by 1 base and J by 5 bases; unmatched bases: 2. This CDR3 is CAWSGTSGNNEQFF. CDR3 bases: TGTGCCTGGAGTGGAACTAGCGGGAACAATGAGCAGTTCTTC.

The V gene is TRBV18, the J gene TRBJ2-7, with 11 bases lining up with TRBD2. The germline V gene has CDR1 KGHSH and CDR2 LQKENI. The CDR3 runs to 18 residues. Germline trimming cut 5 bases from V and 2 bases from J; bases unmatched to any gene: 14. Here the CDR3 reads CASSIKQTGTSGPYEQYV. The CDR3 DNA follows: TGTGCCAGCTCAATCAAGCAAACCGGGACTAGCGGCCCCTACGAGCAGTACGTC.

The V gene is TRBV5-1, the J gene TRBJ1-2; D is uncertain. V was clipped by 5 bases and J by 3 bases, with 11 bases between them. This CDR3 spans 13 amino acids. Per germline, CDR1 SGHRS and CDR2 YFSETQ. Written as DNA, the CDR3 is TGCGCCAGCAGTCCCCACATGGACTATGGCTACACCTTC. Translated, it gives CASSPHMDYGYTF.

The J gene is TRBJ2-7, the V gene TRBV7-9; no clear D gene. CDR3 size: 14 residues. Germline V CDR1 and CDR2: SEHNR, FQNEAQ (reference sequence). V was clipped by 4 bases and J by 2 bases, with 12 bases between them. CDR3: CASSSTQKTYEQYF. The DNA of the CDR3 is TGTGCCAGCAGCTCGACACAAAAAACCTACGAGCAGTACTTC.

This chain uses TRBV7-9 with TRBJ1-2; the match to TRBD1 covers 8 bases. The CDR3 consists of 15 residues. Germline CDR1 reads SEHNR; CDR2 reads FQNEAQ (reference sequence). The trim removed 5 bases at V and 1 base at J, leaving 6 bases unmatched. Here the CDR3 reads CASSPRTGRNYGYTF. Here the CDR3 DNA reads TGTGCCAGCAGCCCCAGGACAGGGCGTAACTATGGCTACACCTTC. The whole variable domain, remainder taken from reference TRBV7-9 and TRBJ1-2, is DTGVSQNPRHKITKRGQNVTFRCDPISEHNRLYWYRQTLGQGPEFLTYFQNEAQLEKSRLLSDRFSAERPKGSFSTLEIQRTEQGDSAMYLCASSPRTGRNYGYTFGSGTRLTVV.

The J gene is TRBJ1-2, the V gene TRBV28; 8 bases match TRBD1. This CDR3 region has 15 residues. Germline CDR1 and CDR2: MDHEN and SYDVKM. V trimming: 4 bases; J trimming: 3 bases; junction bases outside the gene matches: 7. The CDR3 spells CASSSPGQVYYGYTF. In DNA form, the CDR3 reads TGTGCCAGCAGTTCGCCGGGACAGGTCTACTATGGCTACACCTTC.

This clone was counted only a few times. CDR3 coding DNA: TGTGCCAGCAGATCCTCCGGGACTAGCGGGAGGGCCATGTATGAGCAGTTCTTC. Its protein is CASRSSGTSGRAMYEQFF. The chain links TRBV28 to TRBJ2-1; 16 bases are shared with TRBD2. J gave up 8 bases and V 6 bases, and 13 bases lay outside the gene matches. Germline lookup yields CDR1 MDHEN and CDR2 SYDVKM. This CDR3 contains 18 residues.

Written as DNA, the CDR3 is TGCAGCTATAGCGGGGGCTCCTACAATGAGCAGTTCTTC. It codes for CSYSGGSYNEQFF. The gene calls are TRBV29-1 and TRBJ2-1; 9 bases align to TRBD2. The CDR3 spans 13 residues. Looked up from germline, CDR1 is SQVTM and CDR2 is ANQGSEA. After removal of 8 bases from V and 0 bases from J, the junction contained 2 bases not matched to a gene.

V is TRBV5-1 and J is TRBJ2-3; D remains unclear. V was pared by 0 bases and J by 2 bases, with 7 bases between. The CDR3 consists of 14 residues. Germline assignment: CDR1 SGHRS and CDR2 YFSETQ. This CDR3 reads CASSLDRFTDTQYF. For the CDR3, the DNA is TGCGCCAGCAGCTTGGACAGATTCACAGATACGCAGTATTTT.

The gene calls are TRBV7-9 and TRBJ1-5; 8 bases are shared with TRBD1. Germline CDR1 reads SEHNR; CDR2 reads FQNEAQ (reference sequence). The CDR3 is 18 amino acids. The junction had 7 bases not matched to a gene; V was cut back by 0 bases and J by 0 bases. The CDR3 is CASSLAWAGGRSNQPQHF. CDR3 sequence (DNA): TGTGCCAGCAGCTTAGCGTGGGCAGGGGGCCGTAGCAATCAGCCCCAGCATTTT.

The chain combines TRBV2 with TRBJ2-7; TRBD1 aligns across 8 bases. This CDR3 region has 15 residues. Germline V gene lookup returns CDR1 SNHLY and CDR2 FYNNEI. The junction had 8 bases not matched to a gene; V was cut back by 7 bases and J by 0 bases. The CDR3 sequence: CASTPRDRNSYEQYV. For the CDR3, the DNA is TGTGCCAGCACCCCTCGGGACAGGAACTCCTACGAGCAGTACGTC.

The chain carries TRBV4-1 and TRBJ1-3, with D perhaps TRBD1 (6 bases). The CDR3 totals 16 residues. Germline lookup yields CDR1 MGHRA and CDR2 YSYEKL. Trimming stripped 2 bases from V and 0 bases from J, with 11 bases between. The CDR3 DNA reads TGCGCCAGCAGCCAACCCCGGACAGACTCTGGAAACACCATATATTTT. It encodes CASSQPRTDSGNTIYF.

This clone was seen a single time. The chain recombines TRBV18 with TRBJ1-4; D uncertain. V was trimmed by 4 bases and J by 0 bases, leaving 9 bases between them. Germline V lookup: CDR1 KGHSH, CDR2 LQKENI. The CDR3 totals 15 residues. The CDR3 DNA sequence: TGTGCCAGCTCACGCCAAGATGCAACTAATGAAAAACTGTTTTTT. Its translation: CASSRQDATNEKLFF.

V gene TRBV18 combines with J gene TRBJ2-1; TRBD2 matches 15 bases. V shed 5 bases, J shed 8 bases, and the junction held 7 bases outside the gene matches. The CDR3 length is 16 residues. Germline V lookup: CDR1 KGHSH, CDR2 LQKENI. This chain's CDR3 is CASSSQGLAGGDEQFF. The DNA of the CDR3 is TGTGCCAGCTCATCTCAGGGACTAGCGGGAGGAGATGAGCAGTTCTTC.

The genes are TRBV27 and TRBJ2-7; 9 bases fit TRBD1. CDR3 length equals 15 residues. Germline values: CDR1 MNHEY, CDR2 SMNVEV (reference sequence). V dropped 0 bases and J dropped 3; count of bases not matched to a gene: 3. The CDR3, as DNA: TGTGCCAGCAGTTTATCCGGACAGGGGAGCTACGAGCAGTACTTC. Its translation: CASSLSGQGSYEQYF.

V and J are TRBV5-6 and TRBJ2-5; 10 bases are shared with TRBD2. The V gene end was trimmed by 6 bases and the J gene end by 1 base; junction bases not matched to a gene: 6. Looked up from germline, CDR1 is SGHDT and CDR2 is YYEEEE. CDR3 length equals 15 residues. In DNA form, the CDR3 reads TGTGCCAGCATGTTACTAGCGGGGTCCCAAGAGACCCAGTACTTC. Translating it yields CASMLLAGSQETQYF. Filled out from reference TRBV5-6 and TRBJ2-5, the complete variable domain reads DAGVTQSPTHLIKTRGQQVTLRCSPKSGHDTVSWYQQALGQGPQFIFQYYEEEERQRGNFPDRFSGHQFPNYSSELNVNALLLGDSALYLCASMLLAGSQETQYFGPGTRLLVL.

Turning to this clone: The identical CDR3 is also encoded by other nucleotide sequences in the sample. This sequence joins TRBV5-6 and TRBJ1-1; D is possibly TRBD1 (6 bases). CDR3 length: 17 residues. The V gene's germline CDR1 is SGHDT and CDR2 YYEEEE. V shed 5 bases and J shed 0 bases, with 20 bases lying between them. The CDR3 DNA reads TGTGCCAGCAGTTTGCTAGGGTGGGGGCGCATGAACACTGAAGCTTTCTTT. Translating gives CASSLLGWGRMNTEAFF.